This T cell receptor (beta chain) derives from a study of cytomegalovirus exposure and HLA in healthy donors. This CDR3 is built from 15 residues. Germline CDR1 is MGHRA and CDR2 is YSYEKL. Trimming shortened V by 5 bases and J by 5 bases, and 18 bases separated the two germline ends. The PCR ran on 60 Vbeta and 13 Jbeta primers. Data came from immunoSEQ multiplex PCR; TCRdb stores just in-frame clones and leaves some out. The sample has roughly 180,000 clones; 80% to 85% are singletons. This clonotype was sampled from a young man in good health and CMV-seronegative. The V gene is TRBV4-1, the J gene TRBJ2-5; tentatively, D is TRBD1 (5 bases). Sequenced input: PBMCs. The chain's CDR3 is CASSIPGRWRETQYF. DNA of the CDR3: TGCGCCAGCAGCATCCCAGGGCGCTGGCGGGAGACCCAGTACTTC.